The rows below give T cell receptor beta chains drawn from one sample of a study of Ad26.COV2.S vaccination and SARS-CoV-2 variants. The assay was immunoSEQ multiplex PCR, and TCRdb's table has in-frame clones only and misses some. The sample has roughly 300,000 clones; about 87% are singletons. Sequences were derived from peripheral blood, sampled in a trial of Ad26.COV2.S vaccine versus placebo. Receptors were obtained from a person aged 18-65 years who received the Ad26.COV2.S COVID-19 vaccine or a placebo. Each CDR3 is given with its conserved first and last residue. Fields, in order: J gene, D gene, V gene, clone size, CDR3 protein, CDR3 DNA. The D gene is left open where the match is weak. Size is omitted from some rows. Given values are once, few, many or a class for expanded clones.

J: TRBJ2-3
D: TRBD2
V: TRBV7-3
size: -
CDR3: CASSPKTSGRAWTDTQYF
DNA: TGTGCCAGCAGCCCGAAGACTAGCGGGAGGGCCTGGACAGATACGCAGTATTTT

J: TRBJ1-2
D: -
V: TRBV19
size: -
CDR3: CASSIEGMNGYTF
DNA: TGTGCCAGTAGTATAGAGGGAATGAATGGCTACACCTTC

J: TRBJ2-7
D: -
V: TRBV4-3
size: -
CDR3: CASSQELPRDLMSYEQYF
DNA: TGCGCCAGCAGCCAGGAACTACCAAGGGACTTAATGTCCTACGAGCAGTACTTC

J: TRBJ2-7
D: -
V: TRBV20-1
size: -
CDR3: CSASISDYEQYF
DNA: TGCAGTGCTAGTATTTCGGACTACGAGCAGTACTTC

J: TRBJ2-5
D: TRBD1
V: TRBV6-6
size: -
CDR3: CASSRDRGGTQYF
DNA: TGTGCCAGCAGTCGGGACAGGGGTGGGACCCAGTACTTC

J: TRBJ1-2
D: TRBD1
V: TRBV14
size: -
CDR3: CASSQRTGGRNYGYTF
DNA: TGTGCCAGCAGCCAGAGGACAGGGGGCAGGAACTATGGCTACACCTTC

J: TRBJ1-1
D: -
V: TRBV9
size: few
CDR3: CASSVKMNTEAFF
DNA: TGTGCCAGCAGCGTAAAAATGAACACTGAAGCTTTCTTT

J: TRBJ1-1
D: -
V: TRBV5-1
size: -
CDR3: CASNSEPASRSEAFF
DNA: TGCGCCAGCAATTCGGAGCCCGCTTCACGATCTGAAGCTTTCTTT

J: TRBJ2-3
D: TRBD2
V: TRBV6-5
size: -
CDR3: CASSSPKRGEVTQYF
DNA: TGTGCCAGCAGTTCCCCCAAGCGGGGGGAAGTTACGCAGTATTTT

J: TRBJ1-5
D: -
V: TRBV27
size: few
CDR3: CASKPGYANDQPQHF
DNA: TGTGCCAGCAAACCCGGGTATGCGAATGATCAGCCCCAGCATTTT

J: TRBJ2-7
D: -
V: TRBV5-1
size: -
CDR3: CASSGSSGWSSYEQYF
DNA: TGCGCCAGCAGCGGATCGTCAGGGTGGAGCTCCTACGAGCAGTACTTC

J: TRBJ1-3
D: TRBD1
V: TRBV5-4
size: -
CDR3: CASSLGTDSGNTIYF
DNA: TGTGCCAGCAGCTTAGGGACAGACTCTGGAAACACCATATATTTT

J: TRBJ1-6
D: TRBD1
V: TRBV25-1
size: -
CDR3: CASSEGQGAFYNSPLHF
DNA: TGTGCCAGCAGTGAGGGACAGGGAGCCTTTTATAATTCACCCCTCCACTTT

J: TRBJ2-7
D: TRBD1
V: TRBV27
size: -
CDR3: CASSPGDRVYEQYF
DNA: TGTGCCAGCAGTCCCGGGGACAGGGTCTACGAGCAGTACTTC

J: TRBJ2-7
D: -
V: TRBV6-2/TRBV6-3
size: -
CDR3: CASSYEANVQYF
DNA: TGTGCCAGCAGTTACGAAGCGAACGTACAGTACTTC

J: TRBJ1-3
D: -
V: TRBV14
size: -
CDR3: CASSQGGRDNTIYF
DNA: TGTGCCAGCAGCCAAGGAGGCAGGGATAACACCATATATTTT

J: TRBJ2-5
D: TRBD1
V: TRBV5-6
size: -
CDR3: CASSFRQGGETQYF
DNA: TGTGCCAGCAGTTTTAGACAGGGGGGAGAGACCCAGTACTTC

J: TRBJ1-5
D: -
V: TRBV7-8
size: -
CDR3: CASSRSTSQGPDQPQHF
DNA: TGTGCCAGCAGCCGTTCCACGTCACAGGGACCTGATCAGCCCCAGCATTTT

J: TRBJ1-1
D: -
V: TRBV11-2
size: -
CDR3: CASSFRAMNTEAFF
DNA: TGTGCCAGCAGCTTTAGGGCAATGAACACTGAAGCTTTCTTT

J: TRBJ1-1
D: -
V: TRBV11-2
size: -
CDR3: CASRMSLGASEAFF
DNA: TGTGCCAGCAGAATGAGTCTCGGGGCCTCTGAAGCTTTCTTT

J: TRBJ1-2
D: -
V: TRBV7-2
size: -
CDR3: CASSSAQPNYGYTF
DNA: TGTGCCAGCAGCTCGGCCCAGCCTAACTATGGCTACACCTTC

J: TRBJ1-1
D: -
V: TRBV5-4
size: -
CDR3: CASSTPMAGDMNTEAFF
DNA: TGTGCCAGCAGCACTCCTATGGCGGGCGACATGAACACTGAAGCTTTCTTT

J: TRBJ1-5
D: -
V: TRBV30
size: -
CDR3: CAWRNSLNQPQHF
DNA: TGTGCCTGGAGAAATAGCCTCAATCAGCCCCAGCATTTT

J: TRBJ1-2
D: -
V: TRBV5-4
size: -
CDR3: CASSLEGVGYTF
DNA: TGTGCCAGCAGCTTGGAAGGAGTCGGCTACACCTTC

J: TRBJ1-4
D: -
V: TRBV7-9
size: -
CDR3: CASSFDRITEFTNEKLFF
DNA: TGTGCCAGCAGCTTCGATCGAATTACAGAGTTCACAAATGAAAAACTGTTTTTT

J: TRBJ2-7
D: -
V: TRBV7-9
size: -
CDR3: CASMGLTYEQYF
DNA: TGTGCCAGCATGGGGCTTACCTACGAGCAGTACTTC

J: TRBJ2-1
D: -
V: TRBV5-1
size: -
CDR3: CASSLQGGVYNEQFF
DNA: TGCGCCAGCAGCTTGCAAGGGGGGGTCTACAATGAGCAGTTCTTC

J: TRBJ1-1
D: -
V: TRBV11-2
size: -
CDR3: CASRNYPSIGWNTEAFF
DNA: TGTGCCAGCAGAAATTATCCCTCGATCGGGTGGAACACTGAAGCTTTCTTT

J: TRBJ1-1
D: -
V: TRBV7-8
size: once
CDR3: CASSLEDTEAFF
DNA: TGTGCCAGCAGCTTAGAGGACACTGAAGCTTTCTTT

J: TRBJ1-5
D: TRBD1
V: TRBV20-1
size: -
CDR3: CSASRDRRVYSNQPQHF
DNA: TGCAGTGCAAGTAGGGACAGGAGAGTCTATAGCAATCAGCCCCAGCATTTT

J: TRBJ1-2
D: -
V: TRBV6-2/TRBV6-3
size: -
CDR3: CASSPTRRNYGYTF
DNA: TGTGCCAGCAGCCCTACCCGACGGAACTATGGCTACACCTTC

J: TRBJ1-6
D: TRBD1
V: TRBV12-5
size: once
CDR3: CASGFNDRVLGGDSPLHF
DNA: TGTGCTAGTGGTTTCAACGACAGGGTTTTAGGGGGGGATTCACCCCTCCACTTT

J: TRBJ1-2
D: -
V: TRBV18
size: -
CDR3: CASSPSGRTNYGYTF
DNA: TGTGCCAGCTCACCTAGCGGCAGGACTAACTATGGCTACACCTTC

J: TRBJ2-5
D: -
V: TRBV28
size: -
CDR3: CASSAQALGGPRQETQYF
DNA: TGTGCCAGCAGTGCGCAGGCTCTAGGGGGGCCCCGGCAAGAGACCCAGTACTTC

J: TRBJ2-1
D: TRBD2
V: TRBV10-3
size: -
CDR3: CAISPTSADSYNEQFF
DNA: TGTGCCATCAGCCCCACTAGCGCCGACTCCTACAATGAGCAGTTCTTC

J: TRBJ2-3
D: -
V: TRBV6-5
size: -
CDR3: CATQRGADTQYF
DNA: TGTGCCACCCAGAGGGGGGCCGATACGCAGTATTTT

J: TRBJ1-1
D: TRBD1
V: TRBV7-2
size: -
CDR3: CASSLVGTGGTEAFF
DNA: TGTGCCAGCAGCTTAGTTGGCACAGGGGGAACTGAAGCTTTCTTT

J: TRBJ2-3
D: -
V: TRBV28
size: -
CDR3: CASNGLPTDTQYF
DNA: TGTGCCAGCAATGGACTCCCGACAGATACGCAGTATTTT

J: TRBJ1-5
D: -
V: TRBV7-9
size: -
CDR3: CASSSVGGGQPQHF
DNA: TGTGCCAGCAGCTCCGTCGGCGGCGGACAGCCCCAGCATTTT

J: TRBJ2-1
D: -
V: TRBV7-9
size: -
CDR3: CASSLKSLNEQFF
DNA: TGTGCCAGCAGCTTAAAGTCCCTTAATGAGCAGTTCTTC

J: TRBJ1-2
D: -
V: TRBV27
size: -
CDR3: CASSTGRRNYGYTF
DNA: TGTGCCAGCAGCACGGGACGGCGAAACTATGGCTACACCTTC

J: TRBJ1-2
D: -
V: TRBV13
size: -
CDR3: CASSHLRGVGYTF
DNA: TGTGCCAGCAGCCATCTCCGGGGTGTAGGCTACACCTTC

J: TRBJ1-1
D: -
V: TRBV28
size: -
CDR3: CASSLSEGASTEAFF
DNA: TGTGCCAGCAGTTTATCTGAAGGGGCCAGCACTGAAGCTTTCTTT

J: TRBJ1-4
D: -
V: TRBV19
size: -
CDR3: CASTHLLGATNEKLFF
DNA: TGTGCCAGTACCCACCTCCTCGGGGCGACTAATGAAAAACTGTTTTTT

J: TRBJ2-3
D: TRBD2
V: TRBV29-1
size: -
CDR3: CSGVLAGGRDTQYF
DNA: TGCAGCGGGGTGCTAGCGGGGGGGCGAGATACGCAGTATTTT

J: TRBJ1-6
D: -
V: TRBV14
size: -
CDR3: CASSQAETNNSPLHF
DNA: TGTGCCAGCAGCCAAGCAGAGACCAATAATTCACCCCTCCACTTT

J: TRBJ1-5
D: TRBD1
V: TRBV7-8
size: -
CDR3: CASSPTGQVDQPQHF
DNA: TGTGCCAGCAGCCCGACGGGACAGGTCGATCAGCCCCAGCATTTT

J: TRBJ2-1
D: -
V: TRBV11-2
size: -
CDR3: CASSPDRGPYYNEQFF
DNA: TGTGCCAGCAGCCCAGATCGGGGGCCCTACTACAATGAGCAGTTCTTC

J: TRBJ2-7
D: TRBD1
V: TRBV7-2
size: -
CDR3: CASSLGPGQAYF
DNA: TGTGCCAGCAGCTTAGGGCCCGGACAGGCTTACTTC

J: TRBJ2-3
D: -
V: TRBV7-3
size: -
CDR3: CASSSDMTDTQYF
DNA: TGTGCCAGCAGCTCGGATATGACAGATACGCAGTATTTT

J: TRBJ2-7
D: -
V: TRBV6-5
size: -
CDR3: CASSYSLVYEQYF
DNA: TGTGCCAGCAGTTACTCTCTTGTTTACGAGCAGTACTTC

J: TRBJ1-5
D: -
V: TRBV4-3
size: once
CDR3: CASSQDLGQPQHF
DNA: TGCGCCAGCAGCCAAGATTTGGGTCAGCCCCAGCATTTT

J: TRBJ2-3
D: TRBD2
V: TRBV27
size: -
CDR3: CASSSRIPAGGRTDTQYF
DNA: TGTGCCAGCAGTTCCCGCATCCCAGCGGGAGGGCGCACAGATACGCAGTATTTT

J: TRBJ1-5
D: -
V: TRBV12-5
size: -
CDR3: CASGFHRPLSRQVYSNQPQHF
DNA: TGTGCTAGTGGTTTCCACCGGCCCCTGTCCAGACAGGTGTATAGCAATCAGCCCCAGCATTTT

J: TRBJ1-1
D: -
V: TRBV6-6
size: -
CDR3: CASSYPVGEGTEAFF
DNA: TGTGCCAGCAGTTATCCCGTAGGGGAGGGTACTGAAGCTTTCTTT

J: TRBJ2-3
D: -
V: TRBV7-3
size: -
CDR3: CASSSSRDTQYF
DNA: TGTGCCAGCAGCTCGAGTCGGGATACGCAGTATTTT

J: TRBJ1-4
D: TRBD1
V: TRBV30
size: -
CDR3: CAWAAGTGREEKLFF
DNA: TGTGCCTGGGCCGCCGGGACAGGGAGAGAAGAAAAACTGTTTTTT

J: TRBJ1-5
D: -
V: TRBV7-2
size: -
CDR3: CASSLVARGNQPQHF
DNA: TGTGCCAGCAGCTTAGTCGCCAGGGGCAATCAGCCCCAGCATTTT

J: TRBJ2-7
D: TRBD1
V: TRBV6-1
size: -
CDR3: CASRTRDRAYEQYF
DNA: TGTGCCAGCAGAACCCGGGACAGGGCCTACGAGCAGTACTTC

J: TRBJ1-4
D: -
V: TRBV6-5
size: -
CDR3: CASSLDIRGKLFF
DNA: TGTGCCAGCAGTCTGGACATAAGAGGAAAACTGTTTTTT